This T cell receptor beta chain was observed in a study of shared clonotypes between healthy human individuals. Study-level information: CD4 naive and CD4 memory each took three plates per donor, while CD8 naive took two and CD8 memory one. General observations from the study: In having few donors, the study represented limited genetic and exposure-history diversity. Specimens sampled were limited to blood, with tissue repertoires likely differing.

Germline V gene lookup returns CDR1 LNHDA and CDR2 SQIVND (reference sequence). V shed 6 bases and J shed 6 bases, with 22 bases lying between them. The length of the CDR3 is 16 residues. With regard to this clone: Antigen specificity is unknown.

A split of CD4+ cells into CD45RA+ naive and CD45RA-negative memory subsets was performed. The protocol was immunoSEQ multiplex PCR, while the TCRdb copy is restricted to in-frame clones and leaves out a portion. This sample has 950,000 to 1,300,000 clones, with approximately 68% found just once. The origin of this receptor is a man between 18 and 35 years old in good health. Sequencing was performed on memory CD4+ T cells sorted from blood. Indicated subset: CD45RA-negative fraction. The gene calls are TRBV19 and TRBJ2-3, with D possibly being TRBD1 or TRBD2 (6 bases each). The CDR3, as DNA: TGTGCCAGTAGGAACCAAGCGGAGGTGGGGGGCGATACGCAGTATTTT. Amino acid sequence: CASRNQAEVGGDTQYF. The variable domain in full, with the rest retrieved from reference TRBV19 and TRBJ2-3, is DGGITQSPKYLFRKEGQNVTLSCEQNLNHDAMYWYRQDPGQGLRLIYYSQIVNDFQKGDIAEGYSVSREKKESFPLTVTSAQKNPTAFYLCASRNQAEVGGDTQYFGPGTRLTVL.